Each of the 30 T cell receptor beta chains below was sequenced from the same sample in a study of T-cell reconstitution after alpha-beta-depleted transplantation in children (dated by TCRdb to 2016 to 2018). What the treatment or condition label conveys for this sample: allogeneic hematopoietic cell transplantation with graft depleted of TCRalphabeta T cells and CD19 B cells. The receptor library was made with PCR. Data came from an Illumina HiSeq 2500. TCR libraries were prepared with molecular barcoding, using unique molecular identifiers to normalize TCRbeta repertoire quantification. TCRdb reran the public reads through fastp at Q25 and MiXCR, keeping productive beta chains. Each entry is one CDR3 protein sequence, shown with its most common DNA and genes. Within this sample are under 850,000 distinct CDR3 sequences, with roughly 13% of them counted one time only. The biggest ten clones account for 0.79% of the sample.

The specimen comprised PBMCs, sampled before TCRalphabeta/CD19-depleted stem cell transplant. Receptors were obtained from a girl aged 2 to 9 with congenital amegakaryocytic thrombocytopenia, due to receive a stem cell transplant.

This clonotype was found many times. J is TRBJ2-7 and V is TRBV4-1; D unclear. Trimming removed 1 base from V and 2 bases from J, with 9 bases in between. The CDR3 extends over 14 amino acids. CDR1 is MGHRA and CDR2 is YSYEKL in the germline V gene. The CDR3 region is CASSQVQDAYEQYF. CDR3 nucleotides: TGCGCCAGCAGCCAAGTCCAGGACGCCTACGAGCAGTACTTC.

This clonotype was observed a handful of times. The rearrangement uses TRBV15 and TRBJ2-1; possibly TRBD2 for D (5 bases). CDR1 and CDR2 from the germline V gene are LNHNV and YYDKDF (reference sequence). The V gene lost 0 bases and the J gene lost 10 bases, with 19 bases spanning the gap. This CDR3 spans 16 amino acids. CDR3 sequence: CATSRENSASWLEQFF. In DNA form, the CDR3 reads TGTGCCACCAGCAGAGAAAATAGTGCTAGCTGGCTCGAGCAGTTCTTC.

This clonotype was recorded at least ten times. CDR3 in amino acids: CASSPRLALYNEQFF. CDR3 bases: TGTGCCAGCAGCCCGAGACTAGCGCTATACAATGAGCAGTTCTTC. The V gene is TRBV7-9, the J gene TRBJ2-1; TRBD2 agrees at 8 bases. Per germline, CDR1 SEHNR and CDR2 FQNEAQ (reference sequence). Trimming removed 5 bases from V and 4 bases from J; junction bases left unmatched: 7. The CDR3 loop spans 15 amino acids.

CDR3 DNA sequence: TGCAGTGCAGCAGGACAGGGGGCGCAAGAAAAACTGTTTTTT. Translating it yields CSAAGQGAQEKLFF. The genes are TRBV20-1 and TRBJ1-4; TRBD1 agrees at 11 bases. V gave up 6 bases and J gave up 8 bases; unmatched junction bases: 8. The CDR3 covers 14 residues. The V gene's germline CDR1 is DFQATT and CDR2 SNEGSKA (reference sequence).

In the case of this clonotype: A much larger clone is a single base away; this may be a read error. In nucleotides, the CDR3 is TGTGCCAGCGGTTCCCATCTAGCGGGAGACACCGGGGAGCTGTTTTTT. It codes for CASGSHLAGDTGELFF. V usage is TRBV6-5 and J usage is TRBJ2-2; 10 nucleotides agree with TRBD2. The CDR3 has 16 amino acids. V trimming: 8 bases; J trimming: 3 bases; junction bases outside the gene matches: 9. Germline assignment: CDR1 MNHEY and CDR2 SVGAGI.

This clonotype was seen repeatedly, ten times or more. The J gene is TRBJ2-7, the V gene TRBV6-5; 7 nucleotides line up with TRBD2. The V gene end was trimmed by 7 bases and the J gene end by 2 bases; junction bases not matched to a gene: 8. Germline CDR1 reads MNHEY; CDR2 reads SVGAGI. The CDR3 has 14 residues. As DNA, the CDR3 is TGTGCCAGCATTCCCGGGGGAGGGGCCTACGAGCAGTACTTC. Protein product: CASIPGGGAYEQYF.

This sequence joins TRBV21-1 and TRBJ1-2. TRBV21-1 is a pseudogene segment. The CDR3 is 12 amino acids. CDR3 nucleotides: TGTGCCAGCAGCAAAAAAATTAATGGCTACACCTTC. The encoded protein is CASSKKINGYTF.

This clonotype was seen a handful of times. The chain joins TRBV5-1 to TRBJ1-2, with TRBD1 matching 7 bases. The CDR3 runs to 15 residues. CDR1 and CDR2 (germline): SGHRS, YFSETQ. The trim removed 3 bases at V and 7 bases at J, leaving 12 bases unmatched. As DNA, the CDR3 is TGCGCCAGCAGCTCCGGGGGGGGACAGTCTAGTGGCTACACCTTC. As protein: CASSSGGGQSSGYTF.

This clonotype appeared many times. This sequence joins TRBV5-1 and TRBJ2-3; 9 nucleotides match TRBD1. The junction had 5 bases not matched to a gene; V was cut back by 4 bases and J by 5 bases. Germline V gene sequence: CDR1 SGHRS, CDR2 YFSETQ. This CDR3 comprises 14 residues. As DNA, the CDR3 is TGCGCCAGCAGCAGGGACAGGGCTGTAGATACGCAGTATTTT. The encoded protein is CASSRDRAVDTQYF.

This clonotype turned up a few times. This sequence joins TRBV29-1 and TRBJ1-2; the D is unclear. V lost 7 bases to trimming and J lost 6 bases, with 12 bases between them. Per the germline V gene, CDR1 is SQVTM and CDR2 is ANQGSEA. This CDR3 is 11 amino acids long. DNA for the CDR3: TGCAGCGCCCAGAGTGAAAATGGCTACACCTTC. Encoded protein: CSAQSENGYTF.

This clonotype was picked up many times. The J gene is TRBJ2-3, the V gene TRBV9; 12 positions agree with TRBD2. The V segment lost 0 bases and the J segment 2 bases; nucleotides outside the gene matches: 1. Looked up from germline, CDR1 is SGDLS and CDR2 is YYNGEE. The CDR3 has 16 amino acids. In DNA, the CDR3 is TGTGCCAGCAGCGTAGGGACTAGCGGGGCCACAGATACGCAGTATTTT. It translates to CASSVGTSGATDTQYF.

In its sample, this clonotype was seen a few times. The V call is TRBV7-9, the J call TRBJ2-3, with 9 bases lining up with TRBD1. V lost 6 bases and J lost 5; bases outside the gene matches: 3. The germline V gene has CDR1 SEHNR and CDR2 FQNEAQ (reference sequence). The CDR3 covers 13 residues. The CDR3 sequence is CASSTGQGDTQYF. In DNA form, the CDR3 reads TGTGCCAGCAGTACGGGACAGGGAGATACGCAGTATTTT.

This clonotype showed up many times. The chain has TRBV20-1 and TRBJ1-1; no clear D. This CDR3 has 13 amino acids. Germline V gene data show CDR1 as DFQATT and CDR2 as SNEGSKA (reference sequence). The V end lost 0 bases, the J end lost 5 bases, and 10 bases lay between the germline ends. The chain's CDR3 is CSARDIISTEAFF. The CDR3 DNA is TGCAGTGCTAGAGATATCATTAGTACTGAAGCTTTCTTT.

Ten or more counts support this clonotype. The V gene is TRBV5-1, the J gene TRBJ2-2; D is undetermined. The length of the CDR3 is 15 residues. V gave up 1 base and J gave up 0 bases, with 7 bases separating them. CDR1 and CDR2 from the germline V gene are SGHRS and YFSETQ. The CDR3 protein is CASSLMATNTGELFF. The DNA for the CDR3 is TGCGCCAGCAGCTTGATGGCAACGAACACCGGGGAGCTGTTTTTT.

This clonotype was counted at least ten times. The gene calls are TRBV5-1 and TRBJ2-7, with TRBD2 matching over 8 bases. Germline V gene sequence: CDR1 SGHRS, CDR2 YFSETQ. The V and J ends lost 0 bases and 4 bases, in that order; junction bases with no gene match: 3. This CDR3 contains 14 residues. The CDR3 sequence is CASSLEAGAYEQYF. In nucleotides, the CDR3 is TGCGCCAGCAGCTTGGAAGCGGGAGCGTACGAGCAGTACTTC.

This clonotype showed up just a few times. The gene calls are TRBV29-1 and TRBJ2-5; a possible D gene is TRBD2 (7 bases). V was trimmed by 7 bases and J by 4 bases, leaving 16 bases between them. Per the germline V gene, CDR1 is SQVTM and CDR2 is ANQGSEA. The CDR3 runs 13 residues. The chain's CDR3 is CSDIEAGAETQYF. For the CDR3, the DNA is TGCAGCGATATCGAGGCGGGGGCAGAGACCCAGTACTTC.

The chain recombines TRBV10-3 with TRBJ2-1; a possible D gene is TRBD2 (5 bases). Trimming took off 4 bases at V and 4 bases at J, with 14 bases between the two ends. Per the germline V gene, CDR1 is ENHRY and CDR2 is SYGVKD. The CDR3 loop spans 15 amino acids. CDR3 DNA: TGTGCCATCAGTGGGTTGGGTGAGCGGTACAATGAGCAGTTCTTC. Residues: CAISGLGERYNEQFF.

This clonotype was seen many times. CDR3 residues: CASSDHPRARSGYTF. The CDR3 coding sequence is TGCGCCAGCAGTGATCACCCCCGGGCGCGGAGTGGCTACACCTTC. The J gene is TRBJ1-2, the V gene TRBV10-1; no clear D gene. The CDR3 is 15 amino acids. Per germline, CDR1 WNHNN and CDR2 SYGVQD (reference sequence). Between the trimmed V and J ends, which lost 3 bases and 7 bases, there was a span of 18 bases.

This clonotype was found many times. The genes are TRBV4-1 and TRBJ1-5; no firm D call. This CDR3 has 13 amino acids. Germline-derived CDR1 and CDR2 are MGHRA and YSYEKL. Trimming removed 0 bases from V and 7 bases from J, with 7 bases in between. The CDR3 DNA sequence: TGCGCCAGCAGCCAAGATCAAGAACAGCCCCAGCATTTT. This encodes CASSQDQEQPQHF.

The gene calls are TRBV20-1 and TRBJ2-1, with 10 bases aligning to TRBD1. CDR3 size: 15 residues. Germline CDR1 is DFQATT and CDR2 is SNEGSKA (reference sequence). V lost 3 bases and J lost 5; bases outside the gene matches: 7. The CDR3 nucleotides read TGCAGTGCTAGTCGCCGGGACAGGGGTGACAATGAGCAGTTCTTC. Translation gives CSASRRDRGDNEQFF.

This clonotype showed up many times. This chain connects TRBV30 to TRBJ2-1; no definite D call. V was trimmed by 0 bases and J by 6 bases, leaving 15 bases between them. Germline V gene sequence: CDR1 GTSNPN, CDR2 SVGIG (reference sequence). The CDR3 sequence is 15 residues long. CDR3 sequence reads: CAWSVAQMGSNEQFF. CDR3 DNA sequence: TGTGCCTGGAGTGTAGCCCAAATGGGTTCCAATGAGCAGTTCTTC.

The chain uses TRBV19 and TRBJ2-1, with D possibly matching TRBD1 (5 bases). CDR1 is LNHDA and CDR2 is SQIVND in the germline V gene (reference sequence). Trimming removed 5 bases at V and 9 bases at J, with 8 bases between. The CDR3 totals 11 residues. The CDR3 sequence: CASSVQGEQFF. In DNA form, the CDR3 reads TGTGCCAGTAGTGTTCAGGGTGAGCAGTTCTTC. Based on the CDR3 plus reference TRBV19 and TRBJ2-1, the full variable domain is DGGITQSPKYLFRKEGQNVTLSCEQNLNHDAMYWYRQDPGQGLRLIYYSQIVNDFQKGDIAEGYSVSREKKESFPLTVTSAQKNPTAFYLCASSVQGEQFFGPGTRLTVL.

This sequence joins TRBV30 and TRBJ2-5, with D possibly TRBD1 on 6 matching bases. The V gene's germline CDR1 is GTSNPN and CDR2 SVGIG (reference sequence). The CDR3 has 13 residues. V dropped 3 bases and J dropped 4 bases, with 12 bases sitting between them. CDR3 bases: TGTGCCTGGAGGCAGGGGCAAGGAGAGACCCAGTACTTC. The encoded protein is CAWRQGQGETQYF.

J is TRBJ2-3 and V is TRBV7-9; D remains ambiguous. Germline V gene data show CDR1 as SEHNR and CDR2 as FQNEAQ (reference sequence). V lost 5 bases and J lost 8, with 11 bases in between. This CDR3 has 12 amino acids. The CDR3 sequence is CASSPRSGTQYF. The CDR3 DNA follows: TGTGCCAGCAGCCCCCGCTCAGGTACGCAGTATTTT.

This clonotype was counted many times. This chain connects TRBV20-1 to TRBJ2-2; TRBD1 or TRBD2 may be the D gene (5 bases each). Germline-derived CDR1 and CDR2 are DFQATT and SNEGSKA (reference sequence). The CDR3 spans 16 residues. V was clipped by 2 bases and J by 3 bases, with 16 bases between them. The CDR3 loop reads CSARLPGTRDTGELFF. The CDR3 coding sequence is TGCAGTGCTAGACTTCCCGGGACCAGAGACACCGGGGAGCTGTTTTTT.

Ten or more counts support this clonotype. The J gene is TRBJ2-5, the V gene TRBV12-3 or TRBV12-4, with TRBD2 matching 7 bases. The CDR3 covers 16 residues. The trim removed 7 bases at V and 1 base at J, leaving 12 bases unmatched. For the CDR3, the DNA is TGTGCCAGCACAACCCGGGCTAGCGGTCTCCAAGAGACCCAGTACTTC. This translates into CASTTRASGLQETQYF.

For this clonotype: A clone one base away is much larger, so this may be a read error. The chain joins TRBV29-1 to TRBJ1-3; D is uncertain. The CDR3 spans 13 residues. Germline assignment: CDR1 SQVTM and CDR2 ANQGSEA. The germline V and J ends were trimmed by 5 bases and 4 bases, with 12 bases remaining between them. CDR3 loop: CSVLLGSGNTIYF. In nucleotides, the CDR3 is TGCAGCGTTCTCCTCGGATCCGGAAACACCATATATTTT.

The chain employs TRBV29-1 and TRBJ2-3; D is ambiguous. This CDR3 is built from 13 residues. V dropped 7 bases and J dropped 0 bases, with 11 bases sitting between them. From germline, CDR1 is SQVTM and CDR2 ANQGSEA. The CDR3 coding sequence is TGCAGCGGGGCCCGGGTTAGCACAGATACGCAGTATTTT. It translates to CSGARVSTDTQYF.

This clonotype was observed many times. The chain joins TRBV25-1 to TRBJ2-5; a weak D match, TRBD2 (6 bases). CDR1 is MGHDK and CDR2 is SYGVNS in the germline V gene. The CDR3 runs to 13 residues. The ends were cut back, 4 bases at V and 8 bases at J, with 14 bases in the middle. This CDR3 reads CASSVGDWKTQYF. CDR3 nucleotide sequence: TGTGCCAGCAGTGTCGGGGACTGGAAAACCCAGTACTTC.

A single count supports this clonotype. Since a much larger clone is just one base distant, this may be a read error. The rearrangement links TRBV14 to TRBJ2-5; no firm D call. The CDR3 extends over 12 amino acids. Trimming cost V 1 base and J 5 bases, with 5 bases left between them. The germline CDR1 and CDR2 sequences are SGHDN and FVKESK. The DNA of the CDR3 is TGTGCCAGCAGCCAAGTTTGGGAGACCCAGTACTTC. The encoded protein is CASSQVWETQYF.